This T cell receptor beta chain originates from a study of cytomegalovirus exposure and HLA in healthy donors. The study's findings and limits: Most TCR sequences were rare, but some public TCRs occurred in many donors. There were 150 or so TCR beta chains listed as cytomegalovirus-associated. 87-base-pair reads could not separate some V segments, including TRBV6-2 and TRBV6-3. No immune exposure information besides CMV serostatus was available.

In regard to this clone: Antigen unknown.

Primers: 60 Vbeta forward and 13 Jbeta reverse. The method was immunoSEQ multiplex PCR; TCRdb's version includes in-frame clones alone and lacks a portion of them. The data show about 110,000 clones, around 86% seen once. This CDR3 is 16 amino acids long. Germline CDR1 is SGHRS and CDR2 is YFSETQ. V was clipped by 6 bases and J by 9 bases; unmatched bases: 11. What was sequenced was PBMCs. This chain joins TRBV5-1 and TRBJ1-6; TRBD1 agrees at 11 bases. This sequence originates from a man aged 40-49 years in good health and CMV-seronegative. CDR3 nucleotide sequence: TGCGCCAGCACCATTCAATCCGGGACAGGGGGTTCACCCCTCCACTTT. Amino acid sequence: CASTIQSGTGGSPLHF.